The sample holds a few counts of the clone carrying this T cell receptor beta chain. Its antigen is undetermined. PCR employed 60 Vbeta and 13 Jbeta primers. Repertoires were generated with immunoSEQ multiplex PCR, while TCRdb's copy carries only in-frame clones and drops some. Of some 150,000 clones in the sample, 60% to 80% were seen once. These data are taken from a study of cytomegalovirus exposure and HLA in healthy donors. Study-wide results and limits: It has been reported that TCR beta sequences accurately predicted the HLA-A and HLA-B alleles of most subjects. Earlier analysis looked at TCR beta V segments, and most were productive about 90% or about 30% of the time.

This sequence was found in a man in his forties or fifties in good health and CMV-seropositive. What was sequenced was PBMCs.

This chain's CDR3 is CASGPGLAVQETQYF. The CDR3 nucleotides read TGTGCTAGTGGTCCGGGACTAGCGGTACAAGAGACCCAGTACTTC. This chain uses TRBV12-5 with TRBJ2-5; 11 bases agree with TRBD2. The J segment lost 2 bases and the V segment lost 5 bases, leaving 4 bases of the junction unmatched. CDR1 and CDR2 from the germline V gene are LGHNT and FRNRAP. The CDR3 has 15 residues. Looking up the rest from reference TRBV12-5 and TRBJ2-5 gives the full variable domain: DARVTQTPRHKVTEMGQEVTMRCQPILGHNTVFWYRQTMMQGLELLAYFRNRAPLDDSGMPKDRFSAEMPDATLATLKIQPSEPRDSAVYFCASGPGLAVQETQYFGPGTRLLVL.